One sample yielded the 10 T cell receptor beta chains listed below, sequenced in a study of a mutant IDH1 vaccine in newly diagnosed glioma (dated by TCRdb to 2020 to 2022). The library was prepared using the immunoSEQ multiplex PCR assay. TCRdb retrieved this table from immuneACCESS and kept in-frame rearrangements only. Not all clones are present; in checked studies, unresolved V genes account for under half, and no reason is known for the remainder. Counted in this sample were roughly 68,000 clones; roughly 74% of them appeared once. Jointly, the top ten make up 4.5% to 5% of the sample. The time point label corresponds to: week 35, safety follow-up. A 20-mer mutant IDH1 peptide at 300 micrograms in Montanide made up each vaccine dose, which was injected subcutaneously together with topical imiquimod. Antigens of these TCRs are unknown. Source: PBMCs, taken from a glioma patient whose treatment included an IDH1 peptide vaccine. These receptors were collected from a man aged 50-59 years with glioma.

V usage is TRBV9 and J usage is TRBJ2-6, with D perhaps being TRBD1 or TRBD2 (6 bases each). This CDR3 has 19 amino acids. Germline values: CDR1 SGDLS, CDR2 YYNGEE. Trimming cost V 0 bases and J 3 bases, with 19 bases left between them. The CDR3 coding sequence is TGTGCCAGCAGCGTAGAGCAGCCGGGGGCATTCGGTGGGGCCAACGTCCTGACTTTC. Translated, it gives CASSVEQPGAFGGANVLTF.

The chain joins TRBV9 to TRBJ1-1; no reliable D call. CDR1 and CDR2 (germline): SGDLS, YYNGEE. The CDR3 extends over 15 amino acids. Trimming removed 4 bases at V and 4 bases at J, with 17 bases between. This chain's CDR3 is CASSFRHLEGTEAFF. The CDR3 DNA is TGTGCCAGCAGCTTCCGCCACCTAGAAGGCACTGAAGCTTTCTTT.

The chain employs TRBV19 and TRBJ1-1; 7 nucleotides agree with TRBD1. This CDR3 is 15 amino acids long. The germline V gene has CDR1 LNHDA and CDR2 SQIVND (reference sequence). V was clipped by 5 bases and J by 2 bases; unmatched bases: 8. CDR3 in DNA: TGTGCCAGTAGTGGATGGACAGGACCCAACACTGAAGCTTTCTTT. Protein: CASSGWTGPNTEAFF.

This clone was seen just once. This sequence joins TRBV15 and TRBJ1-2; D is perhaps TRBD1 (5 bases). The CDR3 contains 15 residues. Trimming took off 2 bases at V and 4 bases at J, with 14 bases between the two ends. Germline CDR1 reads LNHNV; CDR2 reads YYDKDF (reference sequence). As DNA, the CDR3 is TGTGCCACCAGCAGAAACTCCGGGGCCTTCTATGGCTACACCTTC. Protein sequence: CATSRNSGAFYGYTF.

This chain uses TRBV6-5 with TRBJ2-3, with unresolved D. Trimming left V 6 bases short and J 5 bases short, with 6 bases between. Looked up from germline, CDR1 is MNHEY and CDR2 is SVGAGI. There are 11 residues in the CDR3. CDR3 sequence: CASRNLDTQYF. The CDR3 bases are TGTGCCAGCAGAAATTTAGATACGCAGTATTTT.

The CDR3 region is CASSFQARGNEKLFF. In DNA form, the CDR3 reads TGTGCCAGCAGCTTCCAAGCCAGGGGGAATGAAAAACTGTTTTTT. This rearrangement joins TRBV5-6 to TRBJ1-4, with 7 bases identical to TRBD1. The germline V gene has CDR1 SGHDT and CDR2 YYEEEE. J gave up 5 bases and V 2 bases, and 6 bases lay outside the gene matches. The CDR3 spans 15 residues.

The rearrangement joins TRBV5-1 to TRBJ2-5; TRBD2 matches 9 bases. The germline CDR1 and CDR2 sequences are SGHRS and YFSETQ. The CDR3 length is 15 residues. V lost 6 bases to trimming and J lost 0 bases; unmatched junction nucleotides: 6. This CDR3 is CASTLSGGNQETQYF. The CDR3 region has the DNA TGCGCCAGCACCCTAAGCGGGGGGAACCAAGAGACCCAGTACTTC.

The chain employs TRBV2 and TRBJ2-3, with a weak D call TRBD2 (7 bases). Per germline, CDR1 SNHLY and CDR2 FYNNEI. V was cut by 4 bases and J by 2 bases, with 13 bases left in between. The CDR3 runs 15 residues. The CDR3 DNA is TGTGCCAGCAGTGGGGCGGGGGCCTCCACAGATACGCAGTATTTT. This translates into CASSGAGASTDTQYF.

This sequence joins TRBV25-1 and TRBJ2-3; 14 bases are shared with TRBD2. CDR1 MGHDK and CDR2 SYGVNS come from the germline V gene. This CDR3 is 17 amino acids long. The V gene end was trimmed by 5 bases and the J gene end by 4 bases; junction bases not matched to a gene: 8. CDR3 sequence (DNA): TGTGCCAGCAGTCCCCTAGGGACTAGCGGGGGTGCAGATACGCAGTATTTT. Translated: CASSPLGTSGGADTQYF.

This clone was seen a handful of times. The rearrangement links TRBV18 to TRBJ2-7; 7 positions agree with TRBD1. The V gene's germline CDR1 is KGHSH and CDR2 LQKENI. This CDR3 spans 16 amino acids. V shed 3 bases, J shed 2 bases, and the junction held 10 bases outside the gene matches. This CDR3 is CASSPESTGATYEQYF. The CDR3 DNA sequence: TGTGCCAGCTCACCGGAAAGTACAGGGGCGACCTACGAGCAGTACTTC. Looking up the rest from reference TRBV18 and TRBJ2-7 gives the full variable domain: NAGVMQNPRHLVRRRGQEARLRCSPMKGHSHVYWYRQLPEEGLKFMVYLQKENIIDESGMPKERFSAEFPKEGPSILRIQQVVRGDSAAYFCASSPESTGATYEQYFGPGTRLTVT.